The rows below give T cell receptor beta chains drawn from one sample of a study of regulatory T cells in long-lasting Graves disease. TCRdb analysed the multiplex PCR reads with MiXCR anew, one entry per CDR3 protein. The table lists some 400,000 distinct CDR3 sequences, 14% to 15% of them singletons. The data also belong to a second study, concerning T cells in Graves' hyperthyroidism and ophthalmopathy.

This specimen was peripheral blood mononuclear cells (PBMCs), taken at new diagnosis, from a patient treated with antithyroid drugs. These receptors were taken from a woman aged 25 to 39 with Graves disease. The CDR3 runs from the conserved cysteine through the conserved F or W. Each record gives: V gene, J gene, D gene, clone size, CDR3 DNA, CDR3 protein. D genes are given only for firm matches. A clone size is listed for some rows: how often the clone was seen (once, few, many), or a class if it is expanded.

V gene: TRBV19
J gene: TRBJ1-6
D gene: -
clone size: -
CDR3 DNA: TGTGCCAGTAGTATTTCAAGAGGGAATAATTCACCCCTCCACTTT
CDR3 protein: CASSISRGNNSPLHF

V gene: TRBV6-1
J gene: TRBJ2-7
D gene: -
clone size: many
CDR3 DNA: TGTGCCAGCAGTGAAGCGGGAGGCAACGAGCAGTACTTC
CDR3 protein: CASSEAGGNEQYF

V gene: TRBV7-8
J gene: TRBJ1-1
D gene: TRBD1
clone size: many
CDR3 DNA: TGTGCCAGCAGCCCCTCGGGACAGGGGAACACTGAAGCTTTCTTT
CDR3 protein: CASSPSGQGNTEAFF

V gene: TRBV10-1
J gene: TRBJ2-1
D gene: TRBD2
clone size: many
CDR3 DNA: TGCGCCAGCAGCCCTACGGGGACTAGCGGGATCAATGAGCAGTTCTTC
CDR3 protein: CASSPTGTSGINEQFF

V gene: TRBV12-5
J gene: TRBJ1-1
D gene: -
clone size: many
CDR3 DNA: TGTGCTAGTGGTTTCCCTGAAGCTTTCTTT
CDR3 protein: CASGFPEAFF

V gene: TRBV20-1
J gene: TRBJ2-4
D gene: -
clone size: -
CDR3 DNA: TGCAGTGCTACAGGCAAAACCATTCAGTACTTC
CDR3 protein: CSATGKTIQYF

V gene: TRBV24-1
J gene: TRBJ1-5
D gene: TRBD1
clone size: many
CDR3 DNA: TGTGCCACCGCCGGGACAGGTGCAAATAGCAATCAGCCCCAGCATTTT
CDR3 protein: CATAGTGANSNQPQHF

V gene: TRBV28
J gene: TRBJ2-5
D gene: TRBD2
clone size: many
CDR3 DNA: TGTGCCAGCAGTTTTGTAGCGGGAGTACAAGAGACCCAGTACTTC
CDR3 protein: CASSFVAGVQETQYF

V gene: TRBV5-6
J gene: TRBJ1-1
D gene: -
clone size: many
CDR3 DNA: TGTGCCAGCAGCTGGGGCATGGGGGACCCTGAAGCTTTCTTT
CDR3 protein: CASSWGMGDPEAFF

V gene: TRBV28
J gene: TRBJ2-1
D gene: -
clone size: many
CDR3 DNA: TGTGCCAGCAGTTCCCCGGAGGGCTTCTACAATGAGCAGTTCTTC
CDR3 protein: CASSSPEGFYNEQFF

V gene: TRBV7-3
J gene: TRBJ2-3
D gene: TRBD2
clone size: many
CDR3 DNA: TGTGCCAGCAGCCGAAATCTAGCGGGAGCGGATACGCAGTATTTT
CDR3 protein: CASSRNLAGADTQYF

V gene: TRBV6-2/TRBV6-3
J gene: TRBJ2-4
D gene: -
clone size: few
CDR3 DNA: TGTGCCAGCAGTCGAATGACATTAGCCAAAAACATTCAGTACTTC
CDR3 protein: CASSRMTLAKNIQYF

V gene: TRBV15
J gene: TRBJ2-1
D gene: TRBD1
clone size: -
CDR3 DNA: TGTGCCACCAGCGAACAGGGGAGCGATGAGCAGTTCTTC
CDR3 protein: CATSEQGSDEQFF

V gene: TRBV28
J gene: TRBJ2-3
D gene: -
clone size: many
CDR3 DNA: TGTGCCAGCAGCCTACTCCCCGCAGATACGCAGTATTTT
CDR3 protein: CASSLLPADTQYF

V gene: TRBV2
J gene: TRBJ1-5
D gene: -
clone size: few
CDR3 DNA: TGTGCCAGCAGTGGTGGATATAGCAATCAGCCCCAGCATTTT
CDR3 protein: CASSGGYSNQPQHF

V gene: TRBV2
J gene: TRBJ1-5
D gene: -
clone size: many
CDR3 DNA: TGTGCCAGCAGTCGGAGCTATAGCAATCAGCCCCAGCATTTT
CDR3 protein: CASSRSYSNQPQHF

V gene: TRBV12-3/TRBV12-4
J gene: TRBJ1-1
D gene: TRBD1
clone size: many
CDR3 DNA: TGTGCCAGCAGTCTCACAGGGGCGGGAGCTGAAGCTTTCTTT
CDR3 protein: CASSLTGAGAEAFF